The present T cell receptor (beta chain) was sequenced within a study of T-cell memory formation after mild COVID-19. The study's findings and limits: Clones contracting across day 15 to 85 had a balanced CD4/CD8 profile; later expanding clones leaned CD4+. The CD4+ clones that contracted clustered mainly within CM and EM, and the CD8+ clones concentrated in EMRA. In second-wave clones peaking day 37, SARS-CoV-2 specificity remained unconfirmed.

TCRdb fed the 5' RACE reads into MiXCR, producing one record per CDR3 protein. The sample consists of about 140,000 distinct CDR3 sequences, 14% to 15% of them appearing once. Germline CDR1 reads SGHTA; CDR2 reads FQGNSA. This CDR3 region has 19 residues. V lost 2 bases and J lost 3, with 25 bases in between. This clonotype was picked up a small number of times. The target antigen is unknown. The chain recombines TRBV7-2 with TRBJ1-1, with D perhaps matching TRBD1 (5 bases). The clonotype originates from an adult woman who had mild COVID-19 (a few samples of this study predate the infection). Cell type and time point are not known. Sequencing was done on a sample of PBMCs or a T cell subset sorted from them (not recorded which). CDR3 DNA sequence: TGTGCCAGCAGCTTATATGGGGGGTCTGGTTACTTGGTGGACACTGAAGCTTTCTTT. Its translation: CASSLYGGSGYLVDTEAFF.